The entry below gives a single T cell receptor (beta chain) sequence along with its context. The V and J ends lost 7 bases and 11 bases, in that order; junction bases with no gene match: 6. This CDR3 contains 12 residues. Germline V gene sequence: CDR1 SNHLY, CDR2 FYNNEI. This specimen belongs to a study of blood T cell repertoires in COVID-19. Overall study context: Spain, Italy and the United States supplied samples that represented acute and convalescent COVID-19. In each case, the material was cDNA or gDNA derived from T cells, B-cell-depleted T cells, or PBMCs.

As processed by the authors: Researchers report that nucleated cell counts were estimated from reference gene primer amplification. Sequenced by immunoSEQ multiplex PCR; TCRdb stores in-frame clones only, minus some. V and J calls and clone size are those listed in that table; D and trimming were worked out from the DNA. The table includes about 220,000 clones, 80% to 85% detected once. This TCR was sampled from a man aged 25 to 40 with active or convalescent COVID-19. Material: peripheral blood. The chain recombines TRBV2 with TRBJ1-4, with TRBD1 matching 8 bases. The CDR3 sequence: CASKGQVGKLFF. In nucleotides, the CDR3 is TGTGCCAGCAAGGGACAGGTGGGGAAACTGTTTTTT.